Sequencing of this TCR beta chain was carried out in a study of T cell responses to AZD1222 COVID-19 vaccine. Study results and caveats: Repertoires were sampled only after the peak T cell response.

Analysis merged second doses at about 4 or about 12 weeks. V shed 4 bases and J 6 bases; nucleotides not matched to a gene: 14. CDR3 size: 17 residues. CDR1 is SEHNR and CDR2 is FQNEAQ in the germline V gene (reference sequence). Concerning this clone itself: Its antigen is not identified.

TCRdb keeps only in-frame clones here, not all; method: immunoSEQ multiplex PCR. The repertoire holds about 120,000 clones, with roughly 91% as singletons. The chain combines TRBV7-9 with TRBJ1-2; 10 nucleotides agree with TRBD1. This receptor was identified in an adult who received the AZD1222 COVID-19 vaccine. This material consisted of peripheral blood, taken 28 days after the second AZD1222 dose. CDR3 residues: CASSSLDRGLLEDGYTF. The CDR3, as DNA: TGTGCCAGCAGCTCCCTGGACAGGGGGTTACTAGAGGATGGCTACACCTTC.